These T cell receptor beta chains were read from a single sample in a study of blood T cell repertoires in COVID-19. Some clones are missing from TCRdb's copy, which holds only in-frame ones; the method was immunoSEQ multiplex PCR. The table has roughly 200,000 clones, roughly 80% seen once; the top ten hold about 4.6%. The sequencing sample was made of PBMCs or T cells enriched from blood (not recorded which). The receptors were sampled from a woman between 45 and 65 years old who had been exposed to COVID-19. Both conserved end residues are part of each CDR3. The D gene is left open where the match is weak. Size tells how often a clone was seen (once, few, many) or the class of an expanded clone, and some rows leave it out.

j_call	d_call	v_call	clone_size	cdr3_aa	cdr3_nt
TRBJ2-2	TRBD1	TRBV6-5	NA	CASGRKGQGNGELFF	TGTGCCAGCGGGAGAAAAGGACAGGGGAACGGGGAGCTGTTTTTT
TRBJ2-4	TRBD1	TRBV3-1/TRBV3-2	NA	CASSRTGEIAKNIQYF	TGTGCCAGCAGCCGGACAGGGGAAATAGCCAAAAACATTCAGTACTTC
TRBJ1-5	TRBD1	TRBV19	NA	CASSMIPGQGDQPQHF	TGTGCCAGTAGTATGATTCCCGGACAGGGCGACCAGCCCCAGCATTTT
TRBJ2-6	NA	TRBV18	NA	CASSPGSSGANVLTF	TGTGCCAGCTCACCAGGGAGCTCTGGGGCCAACGTCCTGACTTTC
TRBJ1-6	NA	TRBV19	few	CASSPLGGWLHF	TGTGCCAGTAGTCCCCTCGGGGGTTGGCTCCACTTT
TRBJ2-1	NA	TRBV21-1	NA	CASSKGGLRENNEQFF	TGTGCCAGCAGCAAAGGAGGGCTGAGGGAGAACAATGAGCAGTTCTTC
TRBJ1-1	NA	TRBV5-1	NA	CASSLEPPRGTEAFF	TGCGCCAGCAGCTTGGAGCCGCCTAGAGGGACTGAAGCTTTCTTT
TRBJ1-5	NA	TRBV19	NA	CASSFRGWDQPQHF	TGTGCCAGTAGTTTTCGGGGTTGGGATCAGCCCCAGCATTTT
TRBJ2-7	NA	TRBV2	few	CASTRGSYEQYF	TGTGCCAGCACCAGAGGTAGCTACGAGCAGTACTTC
TRBJ1-2	NA	TRBV19	once	CATTTGTYGYTF	TGTGCCACCACCACAGGGACCTATGGCTACACCTTC
TRBJ1-5	TRBD1	TRBV7-8	NA	CASSSKGTGESNQPQHF	TGTGCCAGCAGCTCGAAGGGGACAGGGGAAAGCAATCAGCCCCAGCATTTT
TRBJ1-2	TRBD1	TRBV5-4	NA	CASSSRTGATGYTF	TGTGCCAGCAGCTCACGGACAGGGGCGACCGGCTACACCTTC
TRBJ2-5	TRBD2	TRBV3-1/TRBV3-2	many	CASIRGLAGSQETQYF	TGTGCCAGCATAAGAGGACTAGCGGGGTCCCAAGAGACCCAGTACTTC
TRBJ1-2	TRBD1	TRBV2	NA	CASSLQGAKGYTF	TGTGCCAGCAGCCTCCAGGGGGCGAAAGGCTACACCTTC
TRBJ1-5	NA	TRBV21-1	NA	CASSKEQLLGKPQHF	TGTGCCAGCAGCAAAGAACAGCTCCTCGGGAAGCCCCAGCATTTT
TRBJ1-1	NA	TRBV7-9	NA	CASSSTGLNEAFF	TGTGCCAGCAGCTCCACAGGTCTTAACGAGGCTTTCTTT
TRBJ2-7	NA	TRBV4-3	NA	CASSPGHAGTYEQYF	TGCGCCAGCAGCCCCGGACATGCAGGGACCTACGAGCAGTACTTC
TRBJ2-5	NA	TRBV7-2	NA	CASSPVGGLETQYF	TGTGCCAGCAGCCCAGTCGGGGGTTTAGAGACCCAGTACTTC
TRBJ1-6	NA	TRBV27	few	CASKREGTNSPLHF	TGTGCCAGCAAGCGGGAAGGTACTAATTCACCCCTCCACTTT
TRBJ2-7	TRBD1	TRBV6-1	NA	CASSEAPGQGYEQYF	TGTGCCAGCAGTGAAGCCCCGGGACAGGGCTACGAGCAGTACTTC
TRBJ1-1	NA	TRBV25-1	NA	CASSESGIRPEAFF	TGTGCCAGCAGTGAATCGGGGATCCGCCCTGAAGCTTTCTTT
TRBJ1-2	TRBD1	TRBV5-4	once	CASSLFGTGQGYTF	TGTGCCAGCAGCTTGTTCGGGACAGGGCAGGGCTACACCTTC
TRBJ2-2	NA	TRBV5-4	NA	CASSLRRGGGGELFF	TGTGCCAGCAGCTTGCGGCGGGGAGGGGGCGGGGAGCTGTTTTTT
TRBJ2-1	NA	TRBV3-1/TRBV3-2	NA	CASSVGPQGNEQFF	TGTGCCAGCAGCGTCGGGCCCCAGGGGAATGAGCAGTTCTTC
TRBJ2-4	NA	TRBV30	few	CACSWQGSKNIQYF	TGTGCCTGTTCTTGGCAGGGGAGCAAAAACATTCAGTACTTC
TRBJ2-2	NA	TRBV5-4	NA	CASSLSYRTSIAGELFF	TGTGCCAGCAGCTTGTCTTACAGGACATCAATAGCCGGGGAGCTGTTTTTT
TRBJ2-5	NA	TRBV7-2	few	CASSLSIPQRGGETQYF	TGTGCCAGCAGCTTATCTATCCCCCAGCGAGGAGGGGAGACCCAGTACTTC
TRBJ2-4	NA	TRBV4-3	NA	CASSQVLTSIQYF	TGCGCCAGCAGCCAAGTCCTAACGAGCATTCAGTACTTC
TRBJ2-2	TRBD2	TRBV3-1/TRBV3-2	once	CASSRPGTSWGRTGELFF	TGTGCCAGCAGCCGGCCCGGGACTAGCTGGGGAAGGACCGGGGAGCTGTTTTTT